The 10 T cell receptor beta chains below all came from one sample that was sequenced in a study of T cell responses to AZD1222 COVID-19 vaccine. TCRdb's copy holds only in-frame clones and misses some; the assay was immunoSEQ multiplex PCR. Altogether about 100,000 clones are present, 85% to 90% being singletons, with the ten largest covering over 15%. Sequences were derived from peripheral blood, sampled on day 0 of AZD1222 vaccination. Every receptor here comes from an adult in good health.

The chain has TRBV7-8 and TRBJ1-1; weak D call: TRBD1 (5 bases). Germline lookup yields CDR1 SGHVS and CDR2 FQNEAQ. This CDR3 has 17 amino acids. V was clipped by 5 bases and J by 5 bases, with 24 bases between them. The CDR3 DNA reads TGTGCCAGCAGCCCTAGAGGCGCGGGGGGAAGATATACTGAAGCTTTCTTT. Residues: CASSPRGAGGRYTEAFF.

The chain links TRBV19 to TRBJ2-1, with TRBD2 matching 8 bases. V lost 5 bases, J lost 6 bases, and 6 bases stayed unmatched. This CDR3 has 14 residues. CDR1 LNHDA and CDR2 SQIVND come from the germline V gene (reference sequence). DNA for the CDR3: TGTGCCAGTAGTCCCCCGGGAGGGCTCAATGAGCAGTTCTTC. Translated, it gives CASSPPGGLNEQFF. The whole variable domain, filled in from reference TRBV19 and TRBJ2-1, reads DGGITQSPKYLFRKEGQNVTLSCEQNLNHDAMYWYRQDPGQGLRLIYYSQIVNDFQKGDIAEGYSVSREKKESFPLTVTSAQKNPTAFYLCASSPPGGLNEQFFGPGTRLTVL.

CDR3 sequence (DNA): TGTGCCACCAGTGACCCCAGACAGGGTATGGTTCAGCCCCAGCATTTT. It specifies CATSDPRQGMVQPQHF. The rearrangement joins TRBV24-1 to TRBJ1-5, with 7 positions matching TRBD1. Unmatched junction bases numbered 11, after V lost 4 bases and J lost 6 bases. This CDR3 spans 16 amino acids. Germline V gene sequence: CDR1 KGHDR, CDR2 SFDVKD.

The rearrangement joins TRBV2 to TRBJ2-7; possibly TRBD2 for D (5 bases). The V end was cut by 7 bases, the J end by 1 base, with 11 bases between. CDR3 length: 13 amino acids. Germline CDR1 is SNHLY and CDR2 is FYNNEI. In DNA form, the CDR3 reads TGTGCCAGCAACGGGGTATTTTCCTACGAGCAGTACTTC. Translation: CASNGVFSYEQYF.

This chain joins TRBV18 and TRBJ1-2, with a possible D match to TRBD1 (5 bases). The CDR3 sequence is 13 residues long. Trimming stripped 6 bases from V and 1 base from J, with 9 bases between. Germline V gene sequence: CDR1 KGHSH, CDR2 LQKENI. In DNA, the CDR3 is TGTGCCAGCTCCCAACAGGATAACTATGGCTACACCTTC. Translation gives CASSQQDNYGYTF.

V is TRBV19 and J is TRBJ2-3; a weak D match, TRBD1 (6 bases). The CDR3 runs 15 residues. V gave up 6 bases and J gave up 2 bases, with 15 bases separating them. CDR1 and CDR2 from the germline V gene are LNHDA and SQIVND (reference sequence). CDR3 sequence (DNA): TGTGCCAGTAGAGCCCCGGACAGCTTCACAGATACGCAGTATTTT. Translating gives CASRAPDSFTDTQYF.

The CDR3 reads CAWSWLGEKLFF. CDR3 in DNA: TGTGCCTGGTCTTGGTTGGGTGAAAAACTGTTTTTT. V and J are TRBV30 and TRBJ1-4; D gene uncertain. Trimming shortened V by 5 bases and J by 7 bases, and 11 bases separated the two germline ends. The CDR3 is 12 amino acids. Germline V CDR1 and CDR2: GTSNPN, SVGIG (reference sequence).

V and J are TRBV11-3 and TRBJ2-1, with no clear D. V was clipped by 0 bases and J by 7 bases, with 10 bases between them. CDR3 length equals 14 residues. Germline values: CDR1 SGHNT, CDR2 YENEEA. In nucleotides, the CDR3 is TGTGCCAGCAGCTTAGATCACCCCGGGAATGAGCAGTTCTTC. Translated, it gives CASSLDHPGNEQFF.

The chain couples TRBV4-1 to TRBJ2-2; weak D call: TRBD2 (6 bases). Trimming took 1 base from V and 3 from J, leaving 12 bases between them. This CDR3 comprises 16 residues. Germline V gives CDR1 MGHRA, CDR2 YSYEKL. CDR3 coding DNA: TGCGCCAGCAGCCAAGGGTGGGGGGTCGACACCGGGGAGCTGTTTTTT. This codes for CASSQGWGVDTGELFF.

J is TRBJ1-1 and V is TRBV4-1; 7 nucleotides align to TRBD1. The V segment lost 0 bases and the J segment 3 bases; nucleotides outside the gene matches: 7. Germline CDR1 MGHRA, CDR2 YSYEKL. This CDR3 comprises 16 residues. DNA of the CDR3: TGCGCCAGCAGCCAAGACTCAGGGGGGGCTTACACTGAAGCTTTCTTT. Its translation: CASSQDSGGAYTEAFF.